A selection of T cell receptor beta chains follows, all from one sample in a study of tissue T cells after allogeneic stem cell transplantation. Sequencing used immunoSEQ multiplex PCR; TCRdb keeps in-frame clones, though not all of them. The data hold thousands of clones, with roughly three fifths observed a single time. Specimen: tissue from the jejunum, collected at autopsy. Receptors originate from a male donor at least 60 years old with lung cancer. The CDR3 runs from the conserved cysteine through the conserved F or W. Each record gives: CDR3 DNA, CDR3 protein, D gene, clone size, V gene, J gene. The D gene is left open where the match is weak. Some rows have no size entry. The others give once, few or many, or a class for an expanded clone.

TGTGCCAGCAGAGCAACAGGGGTACGGGCCTATGGCTACACCTTC	CASRATGVRAYGYTF	TRBD1	NA	TRBV27	TRBJ1-2
TGTGCCAGCCGCCGGGGGTACACCGGGGAGCTGTTTTTT	CASRRGYTGELFF	NA	NA	TRBV2	TRBJ2-2
TGTGCCAGCAGCCATCCCGGGGTTGACAACAATGAGCAGTTCTTC	CASSHPGVDNNEQFF	NA	NA	TRBV3-1/TRBV3-2	TRBJ2-1
TGCGCCAGCAGCCAAGAAGGCGGGAGCTCCTACAATGAGCAGTTCTTC	CASSQEGGSSYNEQFF	TRBD2	NA	TRBV4-1	TRBJ2-1
TGTGCCAGCAGCTTAGCAGGAGGGAGCTCTGGGGCCAACGTCCTGACTTTC	CASSLAGGSSGANVLTF	NA	few	TRBV7-9	TRBJ2-6
TGTGCCAGCAGCTTAGGTCCAAGCGGTGAGCAGTTCTTC	CASSLGPSGEQFF	NA	medium-sized	TRBV7-3	TRBJ2-1
TGTGCCAGCAGACTCCCCGTTAATAATTCACCCCTCCACTTT	CASRLPVNNSPLHF	NA	few	TRBV28	TRBJ1-6
TGTGCCAGCAGCTTATACCAGGGACAGGGAAACACCGGGGAGCTGTTTTTT	CASSLYQGQGNTGELFF	TRBD1	NA	TRBV7-9	TRBJ2-2
TGTGCCAGTGCACTAGCGGGGGGGCTTCATACGCAGTATTTT	CASALAGGLHTQYF	TRBD2	few	TRBV19	TRBJ2-3
TGTGCCATCACAGGGGGCGCTGGGGCCAACGTCCTGACTTTC	CAITGGAGANVLTF	TRBD1	few	TRBV10-3	TRBJ2-6
TGTGCCAGCAGTTTGCTCCGGGGCTACGAGCAGTACTTC	CASSLLRGYEQYF	NA	NA	TRBV27	TRBJ2-7
TGTGCCACCAGCAGGGACAGGGGGCGCGGTAAGACCGGGGAGCTGTTTTTT	CATSRDRGRGKTGELFF	TRBD1	NA	TRBV15	TRBJ2-2
TGTGCCAGTAGTACCCGGGGGTACACTGAAGCTTTCTTT	CASSTRGYTEAFF	NA	NA	TRBV19	TRBJ1-1
TGTGCCAGTAGTATAGGTCCAGGAATCGGCTACACCTTC	CASSIGPGIGYTF	NA	few	TRBV19	TRBJ1-2
TGTGCCAGCAGCCCCCGTGGGGGTTCGGGGAATTCACCCCTCCACTTT	CASSPRGGSGNSPLHF	NA	NA	TRBV3-1/TRBV3-2	TRBJ1-6
TGTGCCTGGAGTGTACAACAGGATCAGCCCCAGCATTTT	CAWSVQQDQPQHF	NA	NA	TRBV30	TRBJ1-5